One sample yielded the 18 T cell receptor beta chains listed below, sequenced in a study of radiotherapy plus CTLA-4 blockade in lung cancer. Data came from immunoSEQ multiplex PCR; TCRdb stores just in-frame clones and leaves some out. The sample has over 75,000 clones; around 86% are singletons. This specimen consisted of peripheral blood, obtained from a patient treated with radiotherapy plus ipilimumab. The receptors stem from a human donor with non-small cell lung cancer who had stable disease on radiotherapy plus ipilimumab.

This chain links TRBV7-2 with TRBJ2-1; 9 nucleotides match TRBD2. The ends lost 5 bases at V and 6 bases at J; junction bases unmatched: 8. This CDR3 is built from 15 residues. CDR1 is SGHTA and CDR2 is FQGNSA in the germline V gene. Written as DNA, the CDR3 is TGTGCCAGCAGCCTTAAGCGGGAGGCCAGCAATGAGCAGTTCTTC. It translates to CASSLKREASNEQFF.

DNA of the CDR3: TGCGCCAGCAGTGAGTTTACAGGGATGGATACGCAGTATTTT. Translated, it gives CASSEFTGMDTQYF. The genes are TRBV10-1 and TRBJ2-3; possibly TRBD1 for D (6 bases). CDR1 is WNHNN, CDR2 SYGVQD, per germline (reference sequence). This CDR3 spans 14 amino acids. Between the trimmed V and J ends, which lost 1 base and 6 bases, there was a span of 11 bases.

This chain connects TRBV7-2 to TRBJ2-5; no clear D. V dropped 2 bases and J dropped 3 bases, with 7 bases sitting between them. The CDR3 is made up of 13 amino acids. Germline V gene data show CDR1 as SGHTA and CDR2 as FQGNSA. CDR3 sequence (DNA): TGTGCCAGCAGCTTACAAGGGAAAGAGACCCAGTACTTC. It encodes CASSLQGKETQYF.

The CDR3 protein is CASRTLGQGTEAFF. CDR3 nucleotides: TGTGCCAGCAGGACATTGGGACAGGGAACTGAAGCTTTCTTT. This chain connects TRBV6-1 to TRBJ1-1; 9 bases fit TRBD1. Trimming at V came to 6 bases and at J to 5 bases, leaving 7 bases not matched to a gene. There are 14 residues in the CDR3. Looked up from germline, CDR1 is MNHNS and CDR2 is SASEGT.

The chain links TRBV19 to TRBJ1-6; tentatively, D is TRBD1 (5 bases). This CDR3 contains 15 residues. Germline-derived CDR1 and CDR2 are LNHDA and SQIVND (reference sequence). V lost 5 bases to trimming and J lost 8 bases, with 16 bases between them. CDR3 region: CASSGPERGYSPLHF. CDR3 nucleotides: TGTGCCAGTAGTGGCCCCGAGAGGGGTTATTCACCCCTCCACTTT. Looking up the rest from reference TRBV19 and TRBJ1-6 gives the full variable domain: DGGITQSPKYLFRKEGQNVTLSCEQNLNHDAMYWYRQDPGQGLRLIYYSQIVNDFQKGDIAEGYSVSREKKESFPLTVTSAQKNPTAFYLCASSGPERGYSPLHFGNGTRLTVT.

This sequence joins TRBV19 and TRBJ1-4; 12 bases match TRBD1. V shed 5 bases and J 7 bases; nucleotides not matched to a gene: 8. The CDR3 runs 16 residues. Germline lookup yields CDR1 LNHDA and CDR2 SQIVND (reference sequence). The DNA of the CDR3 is TGTGCCAGTAGTTGGGGACAGGGGGCGCGCGGTGAAAAACTGTTTTTT. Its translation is CASSWGQGARGEKLFF.

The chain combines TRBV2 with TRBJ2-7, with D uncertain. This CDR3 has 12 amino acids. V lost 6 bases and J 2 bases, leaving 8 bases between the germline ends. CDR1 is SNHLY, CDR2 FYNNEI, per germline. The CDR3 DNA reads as TGTGCCAGCAGGGTCACAACCTACGAGCAGTACTTC. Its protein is CASRVTTYEQYF. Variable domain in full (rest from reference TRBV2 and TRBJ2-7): EPEVTQTPSHQVTQMGQEVILRCVPISNHLYFYWYRQILGQKVEFLVSFYNNEISEKSEIFDDQFSVERPDGSNFTLKIRSTKLEDSAMYFCASRVTTYEQYFGPGTRLTVT.

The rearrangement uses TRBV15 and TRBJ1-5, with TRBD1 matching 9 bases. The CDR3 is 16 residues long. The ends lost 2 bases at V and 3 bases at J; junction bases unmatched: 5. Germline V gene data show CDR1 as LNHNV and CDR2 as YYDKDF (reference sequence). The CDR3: CATSRPDRGDNQPQHF. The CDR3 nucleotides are TGTGCCACCAGCAGACCCGACAGGGGGGACAATCAGCCCCAGCATTTT. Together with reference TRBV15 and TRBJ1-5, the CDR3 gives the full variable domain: DAMVIQNPRYQVTQFGKPVTLSCSQTLNHNVMYWYQQKSSQAPKLLFHYYDKDFNNEADTPDNFQSRRPNTSFCFLDIRSPGLGDTAMYLCATSRPDRGDNQPQHFGDGTRLSIL.

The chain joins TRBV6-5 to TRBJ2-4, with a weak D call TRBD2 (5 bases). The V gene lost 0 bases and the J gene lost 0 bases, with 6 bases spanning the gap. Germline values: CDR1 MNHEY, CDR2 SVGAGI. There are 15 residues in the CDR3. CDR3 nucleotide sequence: TGTGCCAGCAGTTACTCCGGGATAGCCAAAAACATTCAGTACTTC. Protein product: CASSYSGIAKNIQYF.

The CDR3 sequence is CASSMGTGGMAGELFF. CDR3 in DNA: TGTGCCAGTAGTATGGGGACAGGGGGAATGGCCGGGGAGCTGTTTTTT. The rearrangement joins TRBV19 to TRBJ2-2, with TRBD1 matching over 11 bases. CDR3 length: 16 amino acids. Germline V lookup: CDR1 LNHDA, CDR2 SQIVND (reference sequence). The V gene end was trimmed by 3 bases and the J gene end by 6 bases; junction bases not matched to a gene: 6.

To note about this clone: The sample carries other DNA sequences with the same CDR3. The CDR3 loop is CASSPTATNEKLFF. CDR3 in DNA: TGTGCCAGCTCACCCACGGCAACTAATGAAAAACTGTTTTTT. The chain is built from TRBV18 and TRBJ1-4; D is unclear. This CDR3 is 14 amino acids long. The germline V and J ends were trimmed by 3 bases and 0 bases, with 5 bases remaining between them. From germline, CDR1 is KGHSH and CDR2 LQKENI.

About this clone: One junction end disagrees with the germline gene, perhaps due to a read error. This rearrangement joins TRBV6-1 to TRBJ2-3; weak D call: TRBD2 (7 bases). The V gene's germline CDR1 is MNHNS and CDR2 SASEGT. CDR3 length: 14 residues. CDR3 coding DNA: TGTGCCAACAGTCGGGGGGCCGGAACAGATACGCAGTATTTT. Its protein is CANSRGAGTDTQYF.

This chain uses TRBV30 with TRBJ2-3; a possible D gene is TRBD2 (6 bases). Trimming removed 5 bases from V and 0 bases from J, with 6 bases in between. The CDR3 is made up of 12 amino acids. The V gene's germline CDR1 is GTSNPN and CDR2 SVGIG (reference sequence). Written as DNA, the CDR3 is TGTGCCTGGGGGAGGAGCACAGATACGCAGTATTTT. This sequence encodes CAWGRSTDTQYF.

The CDR3: CASSKDGQTNTEAFF. DNA for the CDR3: TGTGCCAGCAGCAAAGATGGACAAACGAACACTGAAGCTTTCTTT. This chain joins TRBV7-2 and TRBJ1-1; the D gene is possibly TRBD1 (5 bases). The V and J ends lost 5 bases and 1 base respectively, with 14 bases between them. The CDR3 totals 15 residues. Germline CDR1 and CDR2: SGHTA and FQGNSA.

The CDR3 DNA is TGTGCCAGCAGCTTAAAGCGGGAGGGGGGGAATACGCAGTATTTT. Its protein is CASSLKREGGNTQYF. The genes are TRBV7-8 and TRBJ2-3, with 10 bases matching TRBD2. CDR1 is SGHVS, CDR2 FQNEAQ, per germline. V lost 2 bases, J lost 7 bases, and 6 bases stayed unmatched. The CDR3 loop spans 15 amino acids.

The CDR3 loop reads CASSYGGPSTGELFF. In DNA, the CDR3 is TGTGCCAGCAGTTATGGGGGACCGAGCACCGGGGAGCTGTTTTTT. This chain links TRBV6-5 with TRBJ2-2, with D perhaps assigned TRBD1 or TRBD2 (5 bases each). Germline loops: CDR1 MNHEY, CDR2 SVGAGI. The CDR3 has 15 residues. The V end lost 3 bases, the J end lost 4 bases, and 12 bases lay between the germline ends.

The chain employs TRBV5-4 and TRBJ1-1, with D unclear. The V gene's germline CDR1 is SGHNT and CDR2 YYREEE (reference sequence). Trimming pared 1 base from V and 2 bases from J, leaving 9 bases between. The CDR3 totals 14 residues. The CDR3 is CASSLSRDNTEAFF. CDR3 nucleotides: TGTGCCAGCAGCTTGTCCCGGGATAACACTGAAGCTTTCTTT. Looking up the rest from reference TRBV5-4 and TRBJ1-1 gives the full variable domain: ETGVTQSPTHLIKTRGQQVTLRCSSQSGHNTVSWYQQALGQGPQFIFQYYREEENGRGNFPPRFSGLQFPNYSSELNVNALELDDSALYLCASSLSRDNTEAFFGQGTRLTVV.

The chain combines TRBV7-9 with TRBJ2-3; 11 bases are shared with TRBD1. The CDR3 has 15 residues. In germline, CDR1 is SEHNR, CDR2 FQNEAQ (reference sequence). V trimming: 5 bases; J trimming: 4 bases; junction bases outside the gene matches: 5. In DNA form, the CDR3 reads TGTGCCAGCAGCATGGACAGGGGGCGGGCAGATACGCAGTATTTT. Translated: CASSMDRGRADTQYF.